Given below is one T cell receptor (beta chain) in context. The antigen remains unidentified. This CDR3 is 12 amino acids long. The germline CDR1 and CDR2 sequences are SQVTM and ANQGSEA. The V end lost 5 bases, the J end lost 4 bases, and 11 bases lay between the germline ends. This table comes from immunoSEQ multiplex PCR, and its TCRdb copy is limited to in-frame clones, with some not included. The sample carries about 46,000 clones, about 75% recorded once. The time point was: cycle 4 day 1 (C4D1), after five to seven weeks of nivolumab. Every patient had relapsed following autologous stem cell transplantation, and cohorts differed in brentuximab vedotin exposure. These data are taken from a study of PD-1 blockade in classical Hodgkin lymphoma. Background on the study: Patients in the cohort were put on intravenous nivolumab, 3 mg/kg every 2 weeks.

Broader study findings: Individuals who commenced nivolumab within less than 1 year of ASCT were excluded. Newly diagnosed patients were said to have less baseline TCR diversity than healthy donors did. It was CD4+ TCR diversity, not CD8+, that rose significantly by C4D1.

The sample here was peripheral blood mononuclear cells (PBMCs), taken before the fourth cycle of nivolumab. This clonotype was obtained from a human donor with classical Hodgkin lymphoma. The V and J genes are TRBV29-1 and TRBJ1-2; D gene unclear. CDR3 residues: CSVRTETYGYTF. The CDR3 DNA sequence: TGCAGCGTTCGAACAGAAACCTATGGCTACACCTTC. Together with reference TRBV29-1 and TRBJ1-2, the CDR3 gives the full variable domain: SAVISQKPSRDICQRGTSLTIQCQVDSQVTMMFWYRQQPGQSLTLIATANQGSEATYESGFVIDKFPISRPNLTFSTLTVSNMSPEDSSIYLCSVRTETYGYTFGSGTRLTVV.